Listed below are T cell receptor beta chains from one sample, sequenced in a study of OX40 agonist ivuxolimab in advanced cancers. This table comes from immunoSEQ multiplex PCR, and its TCRdb copy is limited to in-frame clones, with some not included. The sample contains about 79,000 clones, 81% of which appear only once. This sample comprised CD4+ or CD8+ T cells sorted from blood, obtained in a trial of the OX40 agonist ivuxolimab. All receptors derive from an adult with an advanced solid tumor such as melanoma, head and neck, liver or kidney cancer. Each CDR3 is given with its conserved first and last residue. The order of the fields is CDR3 protein, CDR3 DNA, clone size, V gene, D gene, J gene, CDR3 length. D genes are given only for firm matches. Size is stated for part of the rows, as once, few or many counts, or as a class when the clone is expanded.

CASSLTEANYGYTF	TGTGCCAGCAGTCTTACGGAAGCTAACTATGGCTACACCTTC	NA	TRBV27	NA	TRBJ1-2	14
CASTPRDRVGGYTF	TGTGCCAGTACTCCCCGAGACAGGGTAGGTGGCTACACCTTC	few	TRBV19	TRBD1	TRBJ1-2	14
CASSAWTLQSSYEQYF	TGTGCCAGTAGTGCGTGGACCCTACAATCCTCCTACGAGCAGTACTTC	few	TRBV19	NA	TRBJ2-7	16
CASSSSLPGQRLEQYF	TGTGCCAGCAGCTCGAGCCTCCCGGGACAGAGGCTCGAGCAGTACTTC	NA	TRBV7-9	TRBD1	TRBJ2-7	16
CASSLSSGRDLPYNEQFF	TGTGCCAGCAGTTTATCCAGCGGGAGAGATTTACCCTACAATGAGCAGTTCTTC	NA	TRBV27	TRBD2	TRBJ2-1	18
CASKQGVSYEQYF	TGTGCCAGCAAGCAGGGGGTCTCCTACGAGCAGTACTTC	NA	TRBV6-5	TRBD1	TRBJ2-7	13
CASSLALAETRYGYTF	TGTGCCAGCAGCTTGGCTTTGGCAGAGACACGATATGGCTACACCTTC	once	TRBV5-4	NA	TRBJ1-2	16
CASSLGNYNEQFF	TGTGCCAGCAGCTTAGGTAACTACAATGAGCAGTTCTTC	NA	TRBV7-3	NA	TRBJ2-1	13
CASSVVEGANYGYTF	TGTGCCAGCAGCGTAGTGGAGGGTGCTAACTATGGCTACACCTTC	NA	TRBV9	NA	TRBJ1-2	15
CASSYSNQAVEQFF	TGTGCCAGCAGTTACTCGAATCAAGCGGTTGAGCAGTTCTTC	once	TRBV6-6	NA	TRBJ2-1	14
CASSRSIAKRGTTDTQYF	TGTGCCAGCAGCCGAAGTATAGCAAAGCGGGGGACCACAGATACGCAGTATTTT	NA	TRBV7-3	TRBD2	TRBJ2-3	18
CASSQGRSNTEAFF	TGCGCCAGCAGCCAAGGGAGGTCGAACACTGAAGCTTTCTTT	NA	TRBV4-1	NA	TRBJ1-1	14
CASSNRAGTEAFF	TGTGCCAGCTCAAACAGGGCGGGGACTGAAGCTTTCTTT	NA	TRBV18	NA	TRBJ1-1	13
CASSSPLLADTQYF	TGCGCCAGCAGCTCCCCCTTGCTGGCGGATACGCAGTATTTT	NA	TRBV5-1	NA	TRBJ2-3	14
CASSPLQGQTAFF	TGTGCCAGCAGCCCCCTACAGGGTCAAACGGCTTTCTTT	NA	TRBV14	NA	TRBJ1-1	13
CASSRDYGYTF	TGTGCCAGCAGCCGAGACTATGGCTACACCTTC	few	TRBV4-2	NA	TRBJ1-2	11
CAMLPDRGGTEAFF	TGTGCCATGTTGCCGGACAGGGGGGGAACTGAAGCTTTCTTT	NA	TRBV6-4	TRBD1	TRBJ1-1	14
CASSIEAGGLNIQYF	TGTGCCAGTAGTATAGAGGCGGGAGGCCTTAACATTCAGTACTTC	NA	TRBV19	TRBD2	TRBJ2-4	15
CSVGVGRETQYF	TGCAGCGTGGGGGTGGGTCGAGAGACCCAGTACTTC	NA	TRBV29-1	NA	TRBJ2-5	12
CASSYTSGSYEQYF	TGTGCCAGCAGTTACACTAGCGGGAGTTACGAGCAGTACTTC	once	TRBV6-5	TRBD2	TRBJ2-7	14
CSVEDSVSSSYEQYF	TGCAGCGTTGAAGACAGTGTCAGCAGCTCCTACGAGCAGTACTTC	NA	TRBV29-1	NA	TRBJ2-7	15
CASSVSSGGRGNTEAFF	TGTGCCAGCAGCGTATCCTCCGGGGGCCGGGGGAACACTGAAGCTTTCTTT	NA	TRBV9	NA	TRBJ1-1	17
CASSLLGGSTDEQYF	TGTGCCAGCAGCTTACTTGGAGGGAGCACTGACGAGCAGTACTTC	few	TRBV7-2	NA	TRBJ2-7	15
CASSTGQGSFYGYTF	TGTGCCAGTAGTACGGGACAGGGATCCTTCTATGGCTACACCTTC	NA	TRBV19	TRBD1	TRBJ1-2	15
CAISESGQVGTEAFF	TGTGCCATCAGTGAATCGGGACAGGTTGGCACTGAAGCTTTCTTT	NA	TRBV10-3	TRBD1	TRBJ1-1	15
CASSVSNSAQIYEQYF	TGTGCCAGCAGCGTTTCCAATAGCGCCCAGATCTACGAGCAGTACTTC	NA	TRBV9	NA	TRBJ2-7	16
CASSYRGSNTEAFF	TGTGCCAGCAGTTACCGAGGGTCGAACACTGAAGCTTTCTTT	NA	TRBV6-6	NA	TRBJ1-1	14
CSVAPTSGRTDTQYF	TGCAGCGTTGCCCCGACTAGCGGGAGGACAGATACGCAGTATTTT	NA	TRBV29-1	TRBD2	TRBJ2-3	15